This record looks at one TCR beta chain sequence and its context. Looked up from germline, CDR1 is SGHNT and CDR2 is YYREEE (reference sequence). Trimming cost V 6 bases and J 3 bases, with 12 bases left between them. The CDR3 totals 13 residues. This record belongs to a study of OX40 agonist ivuxolimab in advanced cancers. Method: immunoSEQ multiplex PCR; TCRdb's copy keeps in-frame clones and lacks some. The sample consists of 44,000 or so clones, roughly 90% of them appearing once. The clonotype comes from an adult with an advanced solid tumor such as melanoma, head and neck, liver or kidney cancer. The sample in question was CD4+ or CD8+ T cells sorted from blood, obtained in a trial of the OX40 agonist ivuxolimab. The chain combines TRBV5-4 with TRBJ1-2; D gene uncertain. The CDR3 DNA reads as TGTGCCAGCACCGAAGCTGGGGACTATGGCTACACCTTC. It encodes CASTEAGDYGYTF.